Listed here are 25 T cell receptor beta chains from one sample, sequenced in a study of post-analysis software for immune sequencing data. Prepared libraries of TCR beta cDNA carried unique molecular identifiers. TCRdb itself ran the PCR reads through MiXCR, one entry per CDR3 protein. The data show roughly 670,000 distinct CDR3 sequences, 55% to 60% seen once. The antigens of these receptors remain unknown. Study-level findings and limits: Among a few TRBV segments more frequent in patients than controls were TRBV5-6, TRBV5-1 and TRBV20-1.

The sequencing sample was made of blood. The receptors stem from a girl aged 2 to 10 with multiple sclerosis.

This chain links TRBV5-6 with TRBJ2-1; the D is unclear. CDR3 length: 16 residues. The ends were cut back, 2 bases at V and 0 bases at J, with 12 bases in the middle. CDR1 and CDR2 (germline): SGHDT, YYEEEE. This CDR3 is CASSFWAADSYNEQFF. Written as DNA, the CDR3 is TGTGCCAGCAGCTTCTGGGCCGCCGACTCCTACAATGAGCAGTTCTTC.

The rearrangement joins TRBV7-9 to TRBJ2-7; D uncertain. CDR1 is SEHNR, CDR2 FQNEAQ, per germline (reference sequence). CDR3 length equals 15 residues. V shed 1 base and J shed 6 bases, with 16 bases lying between them. CDR3: CASSLGNEPPSEQYF. CDR3 DNA: TGTGCCAGCAGCTTAGGAAACGAGCCGCCGAGCGAGCAGTACTTC. The full variable domain, with the rest looked up from reference TRBV7-9 and TRBJ2-7, is DTGVSQNPRHKITKRGQNVTFRCDPISEHNRLYWYRQTLGQGPEFLTYFQNEAQLEKSRLLSDRFSAERPKGSFSTLEIQRTEQGDSAMYLCASSLGNEPPSEQYFGPGTRLTVT.

This clonotype was counted only a few times. CDR3 region: CASSTWSGETQYF. CDR3 in DNA: TGTGCCAGCAGTACCTGGTCCGGGGAGACCCAGTACTTC. The V call is TRBV12-3 or TRBV12-4, the J call TRBJ2-5; D gene ambiguous. This CDR3 region has 13 residues. The ends were cut back, 5 bases at V and 5 bases at J, with 12 bases in the middle.

This clonotype was counted only a few times. This chain connects TRBV7-2 to TRBJ2-3, with 12 bases matching TRBD2. V lost 4 bases, J lost 1 base, and 9 bases stayed unmatched. Looked up from germline, CDR1 is SGHTA and CDR2 is FQGNSA. The CDR3 length is 18 residues. The CDR3 sequence: CASSSAKRLAGGTDTQYF. DNA for the CDR3: TGTGCCAGCAGCTCCGCGAAGCGACTAGCGGGGGGCACAGATACGCAGTATTTT.

On this clonotype: Relative to the germline gene, one junction end is altered; a read error may explain this. The chain carries TRBV29-1 and TRBJ2-5, with 8 nucleotides matching TRBD1. The CDR3 contains 12 residues. The germline gives CDR1 SQVTM, CDR2 ANQGSEA. The CDR3 sequence is CGVDRGQETQYF. The CDR3 region has the DNA TGCGGCGTCGACAGGGGTCAAGAGACCCAGTACTTC.

This clonotype has only a few counts. This chain links TRBV5-1 with TRBJ2-5; the D is unclear. This CDR3 has 13 residues. Germline V gene sequence: CDR1 SGHRS, CDR2 YFSETQ. V was clipped by 4 bases and J by 6 bases, with 13 bases between them. The CDR3 DNA follows: TGCGCCAGCAGCGAAGGCAGTCCAAAGACCCAGTACTTC. Residues: CASSEGSPKTQYF.

This chain connects TRBV7-2 to TRBJ2-7; D not resolved. Trimming removed 1 base from V and 0 bases from J, with 10 bases in between. Germline assignment: CDR1 SGHTA and CDR2 FQGNSA. The CDR3 totals 15 residues. CDR3 region: CASSLVGDHSYEQYF. CDR3 coding DNA: TGTGCCAGCAGCTTAGTGGGTGACCACTCCTACGAGCAGTACTTC. Using reference TRBV7-2 and TRBJ2-7 for the parts outside the CDR3, the full variable domain is GAGVSQSPSNKVTEKGKDVELRCDPISGHTALYWYRQSLGQGLEFLIYFQGNSAPDKSGLPSDRFSAERTGGSVSTLTIQRTQQEDSAVYLCASSLVGDHSYEQYFGPGTRLTVT.

V gene TRBV7-9 combines with J gene TRBJ2-1; 8 nucleotides align to TRBD2. The junction had 16 bases not matched to a gene; V was cut back by 10 bases and J by 11 bases. In germline, CDR1 is SEHNR, CDR2 FQNEAQ (reference sequence). The CDR3 consists of 14 residues. The CDR3 nucleotides are TGTGCCACGTTATCAGTTGACCGGGAGGGCCAGCAGTTCTTC. Translation gives CATLSVDREGQQFF.

The genes are TRBV4-1 and TRBJ2-7; 7 bases map to TRBD2. The V gene's germline CDR1 is MGHRA and CDR2 YSYEKL. The CDR3 extends over 21 amino acids. V lost 3 bases, J lost 3 bases, and 26 bases stayed unmatched. DNA for the CDR3: TGCGCCAGCAGCCAGACTATACCACTAGCTCTTCTCGGGGGGAATAACTACGAGCAGTACTTC. Translating it yields CASSQTIPLALLGGNNYEQYF.

This chain links TRBV20-1 with TRBJ2-3; D is unresolved. CDR3 length equals 12 residues. Germline values: CDR1 DFQATT, CDR2 SNEGSKA (reference sequence). Trimming removed 3 bases at V and 2 bases at J, with 6 bases between. The CDR3 sequence: CSASTITDTQYF. The DNA for the CDR3 is TGCAGTGCTAGTACGATCACAGATACGCAGTATTTT.

The CDR3 DNA reads as TGTGCCAGCAGTCACGGGGTCGAGCAGTACTTC. Its protein is CASSHGVEQYF. The chain couples TRBV6-6 to TRBJ2-7; perhaps TRBD2 as D (5 bases). The V end lost 5 bases, the J end lost 6 bases, and 8 bases lay between the germline ends. Germline assignment: CDR1 MNHNY and CDR2 SVGAGI (reference sequence). This CDR3 region has 11 residues.

The chain employs TRBV7-9 and TRBJ2-3; D may be TRBD2 (5 bases). Germline lookup yields CDR1 SEHNR and CDR2 FQNEAQ (reference sequence). The CDR3 length is 15 residues. V was clipped by 5 bases and J by 4 bases, with 16 bases between them. The CDR3 sequence is CASSPDGVVADTQYF. The CDR3 nucleotides read TGTGCCAGCAGCCCCGACGGGGTGGTCGCAGATACGCAGTATTTT.

CDR3 sequence reads: CASSLEGGWGDTQYF. CDR3 nucleotide sequence: TGTGCCAGCAGCTTAGAAGGGGGCTGGGGGGATACGCAGTATTTT. The V gene is TRBV7-2, the J gene TRBJ2-3, with 7 bases matching TRBD1. Losses at the gene ends were 1 base for V and 6 bases for J; bases not matched to a gene: 7. CDR3 size: 15 residues. Per the germline V gene, CDR1 is SGHTA and CDR2 is FQGNSA.

This clonotype has a handful of counts. This chain uses TRBV6-4 with TRBJ2-1, with TRBD2 as a possible D gene (6 bases). Trimming took off 8 bases at V and 0 bases at J, with 17 bases between the two ends. The CDR3 loop spans 16 amino acids. Germline-derived CDR1 and CDR2 are MRHNA and SNTAGT. The CDR3 nucleotides are TGTGCCAGCTTCGGATTAGCGGCCAGCTCCTACAATGAGCAGTTCTTC. This sequence encodes CASFGLAASSYNEQFF.

CDR3 in DNA: TGTGCCAGCAAGGGGACCTACAATGAGCAGTTCTTC. This encodes CASKGTYNEQFF. The chain links TRBV2 to TRBJ2-1, with D possibly matching TRBD1 (5 bases). Germline lookup yields CDR1 SNHLY and CDR2 FYNNEI. The CDR3 contains 12 residues. The ends were cut back, 7 bases at V and 2 bases at J, with 6 bases in the middle.

The chain joins TRBV7-8 to TRBJ2-2; TRBD2 matches 10 bases. Unmatched junction bases numbered 7, after V lost 2 bases and J lost 7 bases. The germline V gene encodes CDR1 SGHVS and CDR2 FQNEAQ. This CDR3 is 16 amino acids long. The CDR3 loop is CASSLSLAGANGELFF. CDR3 DNA sequence: TGTGCCAGCAGCTTAAGCCTAGCGGGAGCGAACGGGGAGCTGTTTTTT.

The V and J genes are TRBV3-1 and TRBJ2-5; the match to TRBD1 covers 8 bases. The DNA matches TRBJ2-1 better at its end, which makes the J call doubtful. In germline, CDR1 is LGHDT, CDR2 YNNKEL (reference sequence). CDR3 length: 14 amino acids. CDR3 region: CASRPTGVQETQFF. The CDR3 DNA sequence: TGTGCCAGCAGACCGACAGGGGTGCAAGAGACCCAGTTCTTC.

The gene calls are TRBV20-1 and TRBJ2-7, with D perhaps given as TRBD1 or TRBD2 (5 bases each). In germline, CDR1 is DFQATT, CDR2 SNEGSKA (reference sequence). V lost 1 base, J lost 3 bases, and 16 bases lay in between. This CDR3 is 15 amino acids long. CDR3 region: CSARVVGTGHYEQYF. DNA for the CDR3: TGCAGTGCTAGAGTCGTGGGGACCGGGCACTACGAGCAGTACTTC.

The chain is built from TRBV6-2 or TRBV6-3 and TRBJ2-1; 7 bases agree with TRBD1. The CDR3 loop spans 17 amino acids. Germline V lookup: CDR1 MNHEY, CDR2 SVGEGT. After removal of 4 bases from V and 5 bases from J, the junction contained 14 bases not matched to a gene. The CDR3 coding sequence is TGTGCCAGCAGTTTCGTACCGGGACAGTCCTTGGACAATGAGCAGTTCTTC. This codes for CASSFVPGQSLDNEQFF.

This chain links TRBV24-1 with TRBJ2-1; the match to TRBD2 covers 7 bases. This CDR3 comprises 14 residues. The V and J ends lost 3 bases and 4 bases, in that order; junction bases with no gene match: 2. The V gene's germline CDR1 is KGHDR and CDR2 SFDVKD. CDR3 amino acids: CATSDGGDYNEQFF. The CDR3, as DNA: TGTGCCACCAGTGATGGGGGGGATTACAATGAGCAGTTCTTC.

J is TRBJ1-1 and V is TRBV7-2; D possibly corresponds to TRBD1 (6 bases). V was pared by 4 bases and J by 4 bases, with 10 bases between. Germline V gives CDR1 SGHTA, CDR2 FQGNSA. The CDR3 sequence is 13 residues long. The CDR3 DNA sequence: TGTGCCAGCAGCTCTCAGGGGAGCACTGAAGCTTTCTTT. Translated, it gives CASSSQGSTEAFF.

The chain links TRBV4-1 to TRBJ2-7; tentative D call: TRBD1 (6 bases). From germline, CDR1 is MGHRA and CDR2 YSYEKL. There are 15 residues in the CDR3. V was pared by 0 bases and J by 6 bases, with 15 bases between. In DNA form, the CDR3 reads TGCGCCAGCAGCCAAGACTTCCCAGGGGTGAGCGAGCAGTACTTC. The encoded protein is CASSQDFPGVSEQYF.

This clonotype was counted a few times. CDR3 protein: CSVGGRMNTEAFF. Written as DNA, the CDR3 is TGCAGCGTTGGGGGGCGCATGAACACTGAAGCTTTCTTT. The rearrangement uses TRBV29-1 and TRBJ1-1; TRBD1 is a possible D gene (6 bases). Trimming removed 4 bases from V and 0 bases from J, with 9 bases in between. The CDR3 is made up of 13 amino acids. The germline CDR1 and CDR2 sequences are SQVTM and ANQGSEA.

This sequence joins TRBV25-1 and TRBJ1-4, with 8 bases lining up with TRBD1. The CDR3 consists of 15 residues. Germline CDR1 reads MGHDK; CDR2 reads SYGVNS. The V segment lost 2 bases and the J segment 2 bases; nucleotides outside the gene matches: 1. CDR3 sequence reads: CASSEQGATNEKLFF. As DNA, the CDR3 is TGTGCCAGCAGTGAACAGGGGGCTACTAATGAAAAACTGTTTTTT.

This clonotype was seen just once. The V gene is TRBV29-1, the J gene TRBJ1-2; no clear D gene. Trimming pared 4 bases from V and 2 bases from J, leaving 14 bases between. The CDR3 spans 14 residues. Germline V gene lookup returns CDR1 SQVTM and CDR2 ANQGSEA. CDR3 residues: CSVGSVGTNYGYTF. The CDR3 DNA is TGCAGCGTTGGCTCTGTGGGAACCAACTATGGCTACACCTTC.